The 28 T cell receptor beta chains below come from one sample, sequenced in a study of early T cells in non-severe SARS-CoV-2 infection. TCRdb re-derived calls from the 5' RACE reads in MiXCR, one entry per CDR3 protein. The sample has fewer than 120,000 distinct CDR3 sequences; over 9.5% are singletons. The material was whole blood, obtained at baseline. Receptor source: an adult who was a healthcare worker with PCR-confirmed SARS-CoV-2 infection or an uninfected control (not recorded which).

The chain employs TRBV29-1 and TRBJ1-1, with D unresolved. The germline V gene has CDR1 SQVTM and CDR2 ANQGSEA. The CDR3 has 10 amino acids. Trimming removed 7 bases from V and 9 bases from J, with 12 bases in between. The CDR3 nucleotides read TGCAGCGACCCATCTGGGAAAGCTTTCTTT. Amino acids: CSDPSGKAFF.

Only a few counts were recorded for this clonotype. The V gene is TRBV27, the J gene TRBJ2-1, with 10 positions matching TRBD2. The CDR3 sequence is 16 residues long. J gave up 8 bases and V 8 bases, and 15 bases lay outside the gene matches. Germline CDR1 reads MNHEY; CDR2 reads SMNVEV (reference sequence). The CDR3 protein is CASWLAGASGSHEQFF. DNA for the CDR3: TGTGCCAGCTGGCTAGCGGGAGCCTCTGGAAGCCATGAGCAGTTCTTC.

The sample holds a few counts of this clonotype. The chain employs TRBV30 and TRBJ2-2; D is unclear. Trimming took 3 bases from V and 7 from J, leaving 6 bases between them. The CDR3 is 11 amino acids. Germline CDR1 GTSNPN, CDR2 SVGIG (reference sequence). CDR3 protein: CAWSRGGELFF. CDR3 nucleotide sequence: TGTGCCTGGAGCCGTGGCGGGGAGCTGTTTTTT.

The chain joins TRBV27 to TRBJ1-4; D is unclear. Looked up from germline, CDR1 is MNHEY and CDR2 is SMNVEV (reference sequence). The CDR3 is 14 residues long. V was shortened by 1 base and J by 8 bases, with 11 bases between the two germline ends. CDR3: CASSLLGSGEKLFF. The CDR3 DNA is TGTGCCAGCAGTTTATTGGGTTCTGGGGAAAAACTGTTTTTT.

The rearrangement joins TRBV6-6 to TRBJ2-2, with D possibly being TRBD1 or TRBD2 (5 bases each). Trimming took off 1 base at V and 1 base at J, with 7 bases between the two ends. The CDR3 has 15 amino acids. CDR1 is MNHNY and CDR2 is SVGAGI in the germline V gene (reference sequence). The CDR3 loop reads CASSYLGRNTGELFF. The DNA of the CDR3 is TGTGCCAGCAGTTACTTGGGACGGAACACCGGGGAGCTGTTTTTT.

This clonotype has just a few counts. The chain has TRBV29-1 and TRBJ1-2; D might be TRBD1 (6 bases). The V end lost 5 bases, the J end lost 3 bases, and 10 bases lay between the germline ends. The CDR3 is made up of 12 amino acids. CDR1 is SQVTM and CDR2 is ANQGSEA in the germline V gene. The CDR3 sequence: CSVTQGYYGYTF. The CDR3 DNA reads TGCAGCGTTACACAGGGCTACTATGGCTACACCTTC.

The chain links TRBV20-1 to TRBJ2-1; no firm D call. The V gene's germline CDR1 is DFQATT and CDR2 SNEGSKA (reference sequence). Trimming pared 5 bases from V and 15 bases from J, leaving 14 bases between. The CDR3 covers 10 residues. CDR3 DNA: TGCAGTGCTTCGGACCGCTTATTGTTCTTC. This gives the protein CSASDRLLFF.

V is TRBV10-3 and J is TRBJ2-3, with unresolved D. The ends were cut back, 2 bases at V and 4 bases at J, with 19 bases in the middle. Per germline, CDR1 ENHRY and CDR2 SYGVKD. The CDR3 runs to 17 residues. CDR3 DNA sequence: TGTGCCATCAGTGAGGAAGGAAGGGTTCAGACCCCAGATACGCAGTATTTT. Protein: CAISEEGRVQTPDTQYF.

This clonotype was found many times. The V gene is TRBV7-9, the J gene TRBJ2-3, with D unresolved. The CDR3 spans 14 residues. The germline V gene encodes CDR1 SEHNR and CDR2 FQNEAQ (reference sequence). V lost 5 bases and J lost 1, with 10 bases in between. CDR3 nucleotides: TGTGCCAGCAGCCAGCCGCCGGGCACAGATACGCAGTATTTT. Its translation: CASSQPPGTDTQYF.

This clonotype showed up just a few times. The chain joins TRBV2 to TRBJ2-1, with TRBD2 matching over 7 bases. Germline assignment: CDR1 SNHLY and CDR2 FYNNEI. The CDR3 runs to 13 residues. J gave up 4 bases and V 6 bases, and 3 bases lay outside the gene matches. DNA for the CDR3: TGTGCCAGCAGCCGACTAGCATACAATGAGCAGTTCTTC. It codes for CASSRLAYNEQFF.

This clonotype was detected a few times. The rearrangement links TRBV6-1 to TRBJ2-1, with D perhaps given as TRBD1 or TRBD2 (6 bases each). The CDR3 runs 15 residues. Per the germline V gene, CDR1 is MNHNS and CDR2 is SASEGT. V lost 1 base, J lost 2 bases, and 9 bases lay in between. This chain's CDR3 is CASSEVGGAYNEQFF. The CDR3 DNA reads TGTGCCAGCAGTGAAGTGGGGGGCGCCTACAATGAGCAGTTCTTC.

The CDR3 region has the DNA TGTGCCAGCAGCTTAGCGGGACGCTACGAGCAGTACTTC. It is translated as CASSLAGRYEQYF. The chain carries TRBV28 and TRBJ2-7; 8 bases match TRBD2. Germline V gene sequence: CDR1 MDHEN, CDR2 SYDVKM. J lost 3 bases, V lost 6 bases, and 4 bases had no gene match. There are 13 residues in the CDR3.

The chain couples TRBV5-1 to TRBJ2-7, with D tentatively TRBD1 (6 bases). Deletions cut 3 bases from V and 0 bases from J, with 10 bases between. The CDR3 sequence is 14 residues long. CDR1 and CDR2 (germline): SGHRS, YFSETQ. The CDR3 loop reads CASSWGRASYEQYF. DNA of the CDR3: TGCGCCAGCAGCTGGGGGCGGGCCTCCTACGAGCAGTACTTC. Looking up the rest from reference TRBV5-1 and TRBJ2-7 gives the full variable domain: KAGVTQTPRYLIKTRGQQVTLSCSPISGHRSVSWYQQTPGQGLQFLFEYFSETQRNKGNFPGRFSGRQFSNSRSEMNVSTLELGDSALYLCASSWGRASYEQYFGPGTRLTVT.

This clonotype was counted between two and nine times. J is TRBJ2-7 and V is TRBV20-1, with D possibly being TRBD2 (6 bases). Germline CDR1 reads DFQATT; CDR2 reads SNEGSKA (reference sequence). The CDR3 length is 13 residues. The V gene lost 3 bases and the J gene lost 0 bases, with 9 bases spanning the gap. CDR3 bases: TGCAGTGCTAGCGGGAGACACTCCTACGAGCAGTACTTC. It specifies CSASGRHSYEQYF.

This clonotype showed up just a few times. The chain uses TRBV4-1 and TRBJ2-7; D gene ambiguous. Germline CDR1 reads MGHRA; CDR2 reads YSYEKL. This CDR3 has 17 residues. The V and J ends lost 0 bases and 2 bases respectively, with 17 bases between them. The CDR3 DNA reads TGCGCCAGCAGCCAAGATCCTTCCTTGGGTAGGCCCTACGAGCAGTACTTC. It encodes CASSQDPSLGRPYEQYF.

The DNA for the CDR3 is TGTGCCAGCAGTTTATTTGTTGGCTTTTTGAGCTCCTACAATGAGCAGTTCTTC. The encoded protein is CASSLFVGFLSSYNEQFF. The V call is TRBV28, the J call TRBJ2-1; D is unresolved. The V gene lost 1 base and the J gene lost 0 bases, with 16 bases spanning the gap. The CDR3 length is 18 residues. Germline assignment: CDR1 MDHEN and CDR2 SYDVKM.

This chain links TRBV12-3 or TRBV12-4 with TRBJ2-7, with D maybe TRBD2 (5 bases). There are 15 residues in the CDR3. Deletions cut 1 base from V and 0 bases from J, with 10 bases between. CDR3: CASSLERAGSYEQYF. For the CDR3, the DNA is TGTGCCAGCAGTTTAGAGAGGGCGGGCTCCTACGAGCAGTACTTC.

This clonotype has just a few counts. The genes are TRBV9 and TRBJ2-7, with D hard to call. Deletions cut 3 bases from V and 5 bases from J, with 12 bases between. The germline CDR1 and CDR2 sequences are SGDLS and YYNGEE. The CDR3 runs to 13 residues. CDR3 nucleotides: TGTGCCAGCAGCGCTGGTGGGGAAAACGAGCAGTACTTC. It encodes CASSAGGENEQYF.

This clonotype appeared many times. The rearrangement uses TRBV4-1 and TRBJ2-7; 7 bases match TRBD2. V gave up 0 bases and J gave up 6 bases; unmatched junction bases: 14. The V gene's germline CDR1 is MGHRA and CDR2 YSYEKL. This CDR3 is 17 amino acids long. CDR3 DNA: TGCGCCAGCAGCCAAGATTCTCCGATCACTGGGGGGGTCGAGCAGTACTTC. As protein: CASSQDSPITGGVEQYF.

This clonotype was recorded a few times. The chain couples TRBV29-1 to TRBJ2-5; TRBD2 agrees at 14 bases. This CDR3 region has 14 residues. V gave up 6 bases and J gave up 4 bases; unmatched junction bases: 4. The germline V gene encodes CDR1 SQVTM and CDR2 ANQGSEA. The CDR3 DNA follows: TGCAGCGTCCCGGGACTAGCGGGAGTAGAGACCCAGTACTTC. It yields the protein CSVPGLAGVETQYF.

This clonotype was counted only a few times. This chain connects TRBV14 to TRBJ2-2; D remains ambiguous. Trimming stripped 6 bases from V and 1 base from J, with 12 bases between. Germline assignment: CDR1 SGHDN and CDR2 FVKESK. The CDR3 spans 15 residues. CDR3 DNA: TGTGCCAGCAGTCCACTGGCTCGGAACACCGGGGAGCTGTTTTTT. Translating gives CASSPLARNTGELFF.

This clonotype has only a few counts. The V and J genes are TRBV28 and TRBJ2-3; possibly TRBD1 or TRBD2 for D (5 bases each). CDR3 length: 16 amino acids. CDR1 is MDHEN, CDR2 SYDVKM, per germline. V was shortened by 6 bases and J by 3 bases, with 19 bases between the two germline ends. The CDR3 reads CASSSVRGAGTDTQYF. DNA of the CDR3: TGTGCCAGCAGCTCGGTGCGAGGGGCCGGTACAGATACGCAGTATTTT. Looking up the rest from reference TRBV28 and TRBJ2-3 gives the full variable domain: DVKVTQSSRYLVKRTGEKVFLECVQDMDHENMFWYRQDPGLGLRLIYFSYDVKMKEKGDIPEGYSVSREKKERFSLILESASTNQTSMYLCASSSVRGAGTDTQYFGPGTRLTVL.

J is TRBJ2-1 and V is TRBV12-3 or TRBV12-4; 16 bases line up with TRBD2. The CDR3 has 16 residues. After removal of 6 bases from V and 8 bases from J, the junction contained 7 bases not matched to a gene. The CDR3 DNA follows: TGTGCCAGCAGCGATAAAGGGACTAGCGGGAGGGATGAGCAGTTCTTC. Its protein product is CASSDKGTSGRDEQFF.

This clonotype was seen more than once but under ten times. The rearrangement uses TRBV7-2 and TRBJ2-3; D unresolved. This CDR3 comprises 12 residues. Trimming took 0 bases from V and 3 from J, leaving 1 base between them. The germline CDR1 and CDR2 sequences are SGHTA and FQGNSA. CDR3 loop: CASSLATDTQYF. CDR3 sequence (DNA): TGTGCCAGCAGCTTAGCAACAGATACGCAGTATTTT.

This clonotype was observed many times. The chain uses TRBV20-1 and TRBJ1-1, with a tentative D call TRBD1 (5 bases). V lost 6 bases and J lost 11, with 16 bases in between. Germline V CDR1 and CDR2: DFQATT, SNEGSKA (reference sequence). The CDR3 has 11 residues. The CDR3 sequence: CSARLPGGAFF. The CDR3 DNA reads as TGCAGTGCCCGTCTCCCGGGGGGGGCTTTCTTT.

The sample holds a few counts of this clonotype. The V gene is TRBV29-1, the J gene TRBJ2-2, with D unresolved. Per germline, CDR1 SQVTM and CDR2 ANQGSEA. Trimming cost V 4 bases and J 2 bases, with 5 bases left between them. This CDR3 has 12 residues. The CDR3 DNA reads as TGCAGCGTTGTCCCCAACACCGGGGAGCTGTTTTTT. Translation: CSVVPNTGELFF.

This clonotype appeared a few times. This chain connects TRBV12-3 or TRBV12-4 to TRBJ1-2; a weak D match, TRBD1 (5 bases). Trimming removed 8 bases at V and 5 bases at J, with 15 bases between. The CDR3 covers 13 residues. The CDR3 region is CASLRGVRYGYTF. For the CDR3, the DNA is TGTGCCAGCCTTCGGGGGGTACGATATGGCTACACCTTC.

The chain combines TRBV5-6 with TRBJ2-1; 13 positions match TRBD2. V was pared by 5 bases and J by 9 bases, with 11 bases of the junction left unmatched. CDR1 is SGHDT and CDR2 is YYEEEE in the germline V gene. The CDR3 is 16 residues long. The CDR3 region is CASRLGLAGAQGEQFF. In DNA form, the CDR3 reads TGTGCCAGCAGATTAGGACTAGCGGGGGCACAGGGTGAGCAGTTCTTC.